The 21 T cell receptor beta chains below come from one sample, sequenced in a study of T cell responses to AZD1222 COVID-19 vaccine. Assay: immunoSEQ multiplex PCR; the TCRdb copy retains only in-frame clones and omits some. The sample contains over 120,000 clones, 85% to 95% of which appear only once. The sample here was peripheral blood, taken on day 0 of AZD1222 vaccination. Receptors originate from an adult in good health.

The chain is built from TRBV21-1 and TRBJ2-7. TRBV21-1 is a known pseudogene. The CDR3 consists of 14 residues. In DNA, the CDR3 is TGTGCCAGCAGCAAATCTCCATCTCCCTACGAGCAGTACTTC. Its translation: CASSKSPSPYEQYF.

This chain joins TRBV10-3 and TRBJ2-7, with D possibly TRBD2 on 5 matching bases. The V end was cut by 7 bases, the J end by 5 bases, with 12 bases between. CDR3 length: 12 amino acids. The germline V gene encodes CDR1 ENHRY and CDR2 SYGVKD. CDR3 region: CAITNSGDEQYF. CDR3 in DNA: TGTGCCATCACCAATTCCGGGGACGAGCAGTACTTC.

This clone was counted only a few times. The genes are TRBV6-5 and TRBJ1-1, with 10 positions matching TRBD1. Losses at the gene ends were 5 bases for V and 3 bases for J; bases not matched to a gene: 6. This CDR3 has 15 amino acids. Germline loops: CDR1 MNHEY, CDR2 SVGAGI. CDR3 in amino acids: CASSKTGGDYTEAFF. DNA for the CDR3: TGTGCCAGCAGTAAGACAGGGGGCGATTACACTGAAGCTTTCTTT.

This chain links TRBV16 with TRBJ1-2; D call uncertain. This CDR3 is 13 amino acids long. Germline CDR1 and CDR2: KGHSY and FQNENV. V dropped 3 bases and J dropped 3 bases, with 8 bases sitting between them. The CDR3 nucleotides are TGTGCCAGCAGCCAGTTGAAGTACTATGGCTACACCTTC. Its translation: CASSQLKYYGYTF.

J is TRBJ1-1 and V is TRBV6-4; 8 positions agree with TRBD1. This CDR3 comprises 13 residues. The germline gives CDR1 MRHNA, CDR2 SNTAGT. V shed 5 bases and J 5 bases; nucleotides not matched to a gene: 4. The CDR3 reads CASSQGQGTEAFF. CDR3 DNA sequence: TGTGCCAGCAGTCAAGGACAGGGAACTGAAGCTTTCTTT.

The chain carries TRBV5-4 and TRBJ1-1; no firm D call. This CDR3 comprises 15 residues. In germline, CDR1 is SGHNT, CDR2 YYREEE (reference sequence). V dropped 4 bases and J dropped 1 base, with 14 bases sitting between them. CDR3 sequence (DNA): TGTGCCAGCAGCGTTGGGGTCGGGGAGAACACTGAAGCTTTCTTT. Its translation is CASSVGVGENTEAFF.

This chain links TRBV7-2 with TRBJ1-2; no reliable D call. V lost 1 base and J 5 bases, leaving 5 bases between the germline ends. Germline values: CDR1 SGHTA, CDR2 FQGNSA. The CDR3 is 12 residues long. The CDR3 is CASSLEGYGYTF. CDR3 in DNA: TGTGCCAGCAGCTTAGAGGGATATGGCTACACCTTC. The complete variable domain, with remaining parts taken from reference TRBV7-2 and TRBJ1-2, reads GAGVSQSPSNKVTEKGKDVELRCDPISGHTALYWYRQSLGQGLEFLIYFQGNSAPDKSGLPSDRFSAERTGGSVSTLTIQRTQQEDSAVYLCASSLEGYGYTFGSGTRLTVV.

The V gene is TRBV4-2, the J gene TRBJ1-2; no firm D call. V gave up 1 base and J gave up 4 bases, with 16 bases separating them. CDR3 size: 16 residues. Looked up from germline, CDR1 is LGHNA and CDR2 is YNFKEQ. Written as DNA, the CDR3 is TGTGCCAGCAGCCAAGTTCTGCCACACCTATCCTATGGCTACACCTTC. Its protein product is CASSQVLPHLSYGYTF.

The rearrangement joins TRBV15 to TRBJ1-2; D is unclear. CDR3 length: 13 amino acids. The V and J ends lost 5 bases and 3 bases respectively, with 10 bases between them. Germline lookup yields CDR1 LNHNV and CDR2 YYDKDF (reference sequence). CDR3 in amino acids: CATSVEGDYGYTF. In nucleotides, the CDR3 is TGTGCCACCAGCGTGGAGGGCGACTATGGCTACACCTTC.

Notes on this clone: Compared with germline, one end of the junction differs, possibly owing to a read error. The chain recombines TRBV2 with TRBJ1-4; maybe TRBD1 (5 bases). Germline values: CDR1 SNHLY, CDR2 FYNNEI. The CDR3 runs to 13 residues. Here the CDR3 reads CASRADSPNLNIF. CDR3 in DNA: TGTGCCAGCAGGGCCGACAGCCCCAACCTGAATATTTTT.

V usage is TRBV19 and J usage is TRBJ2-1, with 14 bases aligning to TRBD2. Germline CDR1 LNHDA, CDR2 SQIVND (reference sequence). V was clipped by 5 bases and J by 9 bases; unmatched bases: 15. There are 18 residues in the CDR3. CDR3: CASSLAGTSGGAGGEQFF. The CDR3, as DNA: TGTGCCAGTAGTTTGGCCGGGACTAGCGGGGGAGCCGGGGGTGAGCAGTTCTTC.

The CDR3 protein is CASGLASLNTEAFF. As DNA, the CDR3 is TGTGCTAGTGGTTTGGCATCACTGAACACTGAAGCTTTCTTT. The chain is built from TRBV12-5 and TRBJ1-1; D is unresolved. This CDR3 is 14 amino acids long. V was pared by 1 base and J by 0 bases, with 6 bases between. Germline CDR1 is LGHNT and CDR2 is FRNRAP.

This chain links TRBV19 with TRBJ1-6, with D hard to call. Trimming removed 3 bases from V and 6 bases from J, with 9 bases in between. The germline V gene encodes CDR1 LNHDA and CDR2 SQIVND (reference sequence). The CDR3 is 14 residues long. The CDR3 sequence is CASSISRSNSPLHF. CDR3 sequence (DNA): TGTGCCAGTAGTATCTCCCGAAGTAATTCACCCCTCCACTTT.

In DNA form, the CDR3 reads TGTGCCAGCAGCTTAGCGTATAGCCCGAACACTGAAGCTTTCTTT. Its translation: CASSLAYSPNTEAFF. The chain recombines TRBV7-9 with TRBJ1-1; D is undetermined. This CDR3 region has 15 residues. CDR1 and CDR2 (germline): SEHNR, FQNEAQ (reference sequence). Between the trimmed V and J ends, which lost 0 bases and 1 base, there was a span of 9 bases.

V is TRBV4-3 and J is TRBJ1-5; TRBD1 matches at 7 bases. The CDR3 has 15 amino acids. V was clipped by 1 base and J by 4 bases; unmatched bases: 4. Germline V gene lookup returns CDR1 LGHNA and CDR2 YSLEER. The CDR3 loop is CASSQGTGKNQPQHF. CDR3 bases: TGCGCCAGCAGCCAAGGGACAGGAAAGAATCAGCCCCAGCATTTT.

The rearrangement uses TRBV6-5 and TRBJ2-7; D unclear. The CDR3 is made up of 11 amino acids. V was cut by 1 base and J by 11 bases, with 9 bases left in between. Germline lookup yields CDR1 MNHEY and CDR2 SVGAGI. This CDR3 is CASSYLAVEYF. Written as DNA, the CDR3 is TGTGCCAGCAGTTACTTGGCCGTCGAGTACTTC.

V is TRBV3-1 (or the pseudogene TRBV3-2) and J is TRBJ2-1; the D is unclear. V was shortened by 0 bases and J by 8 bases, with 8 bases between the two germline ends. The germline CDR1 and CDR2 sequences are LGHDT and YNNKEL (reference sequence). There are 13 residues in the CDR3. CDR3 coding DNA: TGTGCCAGCAGCCAAGAAGGAAGGGATGAGCAGTTCTTC. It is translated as CASSQEGRDEQFF.

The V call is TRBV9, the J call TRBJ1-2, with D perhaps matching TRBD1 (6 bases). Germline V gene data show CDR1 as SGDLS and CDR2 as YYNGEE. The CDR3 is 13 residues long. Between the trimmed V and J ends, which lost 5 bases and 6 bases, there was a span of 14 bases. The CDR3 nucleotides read TGTGCCAGCAGACATTCGGGGGCGGATGGCTACACCTTC. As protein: CASRHSGADGYTF.

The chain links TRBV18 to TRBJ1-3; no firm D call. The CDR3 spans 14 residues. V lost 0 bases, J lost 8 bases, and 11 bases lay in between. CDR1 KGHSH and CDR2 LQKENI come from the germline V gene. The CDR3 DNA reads TGTGCCAGCTCACCACCTGCGAAGCGGGACACCATATATTTT. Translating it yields CASSPPAKRDTIYF.

CDR3 residues: CASSQGGGSGTQYF. The CDR3 DNA follows: TGCGCCAGCAGCCAAGGAGGGGGAAGTGGAACCCAGTACTTC. This sequence joins TRBV4-1 and TRBJ2-5, with a tentative D call TRBD1 (6 bases). CDR3 length equals 14 residues. V was cut by 1 base and J by 8 bases, with 14 bases left in between. CDR1 is MGHRA, CDR2 YSYEKL, per germline.

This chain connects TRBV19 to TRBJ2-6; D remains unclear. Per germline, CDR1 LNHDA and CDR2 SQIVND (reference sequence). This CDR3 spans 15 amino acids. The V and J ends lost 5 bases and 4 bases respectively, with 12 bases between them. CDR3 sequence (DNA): TGTGCCAGTAGTGAGGCGAGCGCGGGGGCCAACGTCCTGACTTTC. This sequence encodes CASSEASAGANVLTF.